This T cell receptor (beta chain) comes out of a study of shared clonotypes between healthy human individuals. For the study at large: Donors, aged 18 to 49, were a couple of women and a few men.

Germline assignment: CDR1 MNHEY and CDR2 SMNVEV (reference sequence). The CDR3 contains 15 residues. The V gene end was trimmed by 10 bases and the J gene end by 2 bases; junction bases not matched to a gene: 13. Findings of the study overall: The authors sampled blood alone, and tissue repertoires likely differ.

This clone was counted between two and nine times. Antigen specificity is unknown. Genomic DNA, for the unsorted samples, came from about 90 million PBMCs. The authors ran unsorted PBMC replicate PCRs on 300 ng DNA, about 31,000 T cell genomes. Some clones are missing from TCRdb's copy, which holds only in-frame ones; the method was immunoSEQ multiplex PCR. The repertoire includes about 560,000 clones, around 77% of them detected once, and about 12% sits in the top ten. The sample was PBMCs. The rearrangement joins TRBV27 to TRBJ2-5; 7 nucleotides match TRBD2. The TCR sequence derives from a woman aged 40 to 50 in good health. Some clones in this sample may be carry-over from other donors' samples. CDR3: CATTLPWGGQETQYF. In nucleotides, the CDR3 is TGTGCCACTACACTCCCTTGGGGGGGTCAAGAGACCCAGTACTTC.